The rows below give T cell receptor beta chains drawn from one sample of a study of OX40 agonist ivuxolimab in advanced cancers. The method was immunoSEQ multiplex PCR; TCRdb's version includes in-frame clones alone and lacks a portion of them. The sample holds tens of thousands of clones, roughly 73% seen once. Source: CD4+ or CD8+ T cells sorted from blood, taken in a trial of the OX40 agonist ivuxolimab. These receptors all come from an adult with an advanced solid tumor such as melanoma, head and neck, liver or kidney cancer. The CDR3 runs from the conserved cysteine through the conserved F or W.

v_call	j_call	cdr3_aa
TRBV19	TRBJ2-5	CASSRPGGTGETQYF
TRBV11-3	TRBJ2-3	CASSRSSGGGTDTQYF
TRBV18	TRBJ2-1	CASSLTLAGGYNEQFF
TRBV5-4	TRBJ2-3	CASSSGTSGGAGDTQYF
TRBV15	TRBJ1-3	CATSRAGEGGNTIYF
TRBV6-5	TRBJ2-7	CASSYSGIGSYEQYF
TRBV5-8	TRBJ2-1	CASSLRAVIYEQFF
TRBV6-1	TRBJ2-4	CASEGPGAQNIQYF
TRBV4-3	TRBJ2-5	CASSHGQGQETQYF
TRBV2	TRBJ1-1	CATAPRSMNTEAFF
TRBV7-6	TRBJ2-7	CASSLGDEQYF
TRBV10-2	TRBJ1-2	CASSESNHGYTF
TRBV29-1	TRBJ2-3	CSVLSGTTDTQYF
TRBV4-2	TRBJ1-4	CASSSRDGAYNEKLFF
TRBV28	TRBJ1-1	CASMTLADTEAFF
TRBV27	TRBJ1-1	CASSLSNRGGTEAFF
TRBV4-3	TRBJ1-2	CASSQDNLPGVYGYTF
TRBV18	TRBJ2-7	CASSPAGRDRYF